These T cell receptor beta chains were read from a single sample in a study of CD8 T cells in Susac syndrome. TCRdb analysed the immunoSEQ multiplex PCR reads with MiXCR anew, one entry per CDR3 protein. The sample includes 140,000 or so distinct CDR3 sequences, approximately 95% of them seen just once. The specimen was CD4+ T cells from PBMCs. These receptors all stem from a human donor with multiple sclerosis. Each CDR3 is given with its conserved first and last residue. A D gene is named only where the DNA matches it firmly. Where a row states a size, it is once, few, many or the class of an expanded clone; other rows omit it.

V,size,length,J,D,CDR3,DNA
TRBV12-5,-,16,TRBJ2-1,-,CASGPGSGNSYNEQFF,TGTGCTAGTGGTCCGGGGTCAGGGAACTCCTACAATGAGCAGTTCTTC
TRBV20-1,-,13,TRBJ2-1,TRBD1,CSVRQGSYNEQFF,TGCAGTGTCAGACAGGGTTCCTACAATGAGCAGTTCTTC
TRBV5-1,-,13,TRBJ2-7,-,CASSKPGGYEQYF,TGCGCCAGCAGCAAGCCAGGGGGGTACGAGCAGTACTTC
TRBV28,-,13,TRBJ1-2,-,CASSFQVGHGYTF,TGTGCCAGCAGTTTCCAGGTCGGCCATGGCTACACCTTC
TRBV30,-,14,TRBJ2-1,-,CAWNKDSSYNEQFF,TGTGCCTGGAATAAGGACAGTTCCTACAATGAGCAGTTCTTC
TRBV7-9,-,18,TRBJ2-3,-,CASSVLTGGISSTDTQYF,TGTGCCAGCAGCGTCTTGACGGGGGGCATCTCCAGCACAGATACGCAGTATTTT
TRBV27,once,14,TRBJ1-2,TRBD1,CASSRTGTGFGYTF,TGTGCCAGCAGTCGCACCGGGACAGGGTTTGGCTACACCTTC
TRBV30,-,15,TRBJ2-7,TRBD2,CAQPGTSGGTYEQYF,TGTGCCCAGCCCGGGACTAGCGGGGGGACCTACGAGCAGTACTTC
TRBV2,-,11,TRBJ2-7,-,CASTGFYEQYF,TGTGCCAGCACGGGATTCTACGAGCAGTACTTC
TRBV7-9,-,15,TRBJ1-5,TRBD1,CASSLETGPRQPQHF,TGTGCCAGCAGCTTGGAGACAGGGCCAAGGCAGCCCCAGCATTTT
TRBV12-3/TRBV12-4,-,14,TRBJ2-2,-,CASSPVYNTGELFF,TGTGCCAGCAGCCCGGTTTATAACACCGGGGAGCTGTTTTTT
TRBV19,-,13,TRBJ1-1,-,CASSHSEITEAFF,TGTGCCAGTAGCCACTCAGAGATCACTGAAGCTTTCTTT
TRBV20-1,-,12,TRBJ2-1,-,CSAMDDSDEQFF,TGCAGTGCTATGGACGACTCAGATGAGCAGTTCTTC
TRBV6-5,-,12,TRBJ2-7,-,CASSYGVGEQYF,TGTGCCAGCAGCTACGGGGTCGGGGAGCAGTACTTC
TRBV27,-,15,TRBJ2-5,-,CASNSIGKAGETQYF,TGTGCCAGCAATAGCATCGGCAAAGCGGGCGAGACCCAGTACTTC
TRBV12-3/TRBV12-4,-,14,TRBJ2-7,-,CASSEQTTGSEQYF,TGTGCCAGCAGTGAGCAAACAACAGGGTCCGAGCAGTACTTC
TRBV7-9,-,14,TRBJ2-5,-,CASSLVAETETQYF,TGTGCCAGCAGCTTAGTGGCAGAAACAGAGACCCAGTACTTC
TRBV24-1,-,13,TRBJ2-5,TRBD1,CATSDRTQETQYF,TGTGCCACGTCGGACAGGACCCAAGAGACCCAGTACTTC
TRBV20-1,-,17,TRBJ1-1,TRBD1,CSARDPGTGYMNTEAFF,TGCAGTGCTAGAGATCCCGGGACAGGATACATGAACACTGAAGCTTTCTTT
TRBV7-9,-,13,TRBJ1-3,-,CASTPSSGNTIYF,TGTGCCAGCACCCCAAGCTCTGGAAACACCATATATTTT
TRBV5-6,-,14,TRBJ2-1,TRBD1,CASSWTGGHNEQFF,TGTGCCAGCAGCTGGACAGGGGGCCACAATGAGCAGTTCTTC
TRBV27,-,12,TRBJ1-1,-,CASSLLGGRAFF,TGTGCCAGCAGTTTATTGGGAGGGAGAGCTTTCTTT
TRBV20-1,-,16,TRBJ2-5,TRBD1,CSARVFDRGPQETQYF,TGCAGTGCTAGAGTTTTTGACAGGGGACCACAAGAGACCCAGTACTTC
TRBV2,-,14,TRBJ1-2,TRBD1,CASRGDRGFGGYTF,TGTGCCAGCAGGGGCGACAGGGGGTTTGGTGGCTACACCTTC
TRBV9,-,14,TRBJ2-5,-,CASSVDTLGETQYF,TGTGCCAGCAGCGTCGACACCCTCGGAGAGACCCAGTACTTC
TRBV28,-,16,TRBJ2-5,TRBD1,CASTARGQGIQETQYF,TGTGCCAGCACCGCTAGGGGACAGGGCATCCAAGAGACCCAGTACTTC
TRBV28,-,16,TRBJ2-7,TRBD1,CASRPHPGQGRDEQYF,TGTGCCAGCAGGCCACACCCGGGACAGGGACGCGACGAGCAGTACTTC
TRBV29-1,-,17,TRBJ2-1,TRBD2,CSVGGLAGAGFPVEQFF,TGCAGCGTTGGTGGACTAGCGGGAGCCGGCTTTCCCGTTGAGCAGTTCTTC
TRBV11-2,-,16,TRBJ2-6,-,CASSLDKSPGANVLTF,TGTGCCAGCAGCTTAGATAAGAGTCCCGGGGCCAACGTCCTGACTTTC
TRBV15,-,16,TRBJ2-3,-,CATSRGPVERTDTQYF,TGTGCCACCAGCAGAGGGCCAGTCGAACGCACAGATACGCAGTATTTT
TRBV7-3,-,14,TRBJ2-7,-,CASSLSGIRYEQYF,TGTGCCAGCAGCTTGTCAGGCATCCGCTACGAGCAGTACTTC
TRBV7-9,-,16,TRBJ1-1,-,CASSVPRDGMNTEAFF,TGTGCCAGCAGCGTACCCCGGGACGGAATGAACACTGAAGCTTTCTTT
TRBV7-9,once,16,TRBJ1-1,-,CASRTACSNRNYEAFF,TGTGCCAGCCGGACAGCTTGTTCCAATCGGAATTATGAAGCTTTCTTT
TRBV12-3/TRBV12-4,-,13,TRBJ1-2,-,CASSPGQLYGYTF,TGTGCCAGCAGTCCCGGACAGCTCTATGGCTACACCTTC
TRBV23-1,-,13,TRBJ2-2,-,CASSQLGTGELFF,TGCGCCAGCAGTCAATTGGGGACCGGGGAGCTGTTTTTT
TRBV5-1,-,16,TRBJ2-2,-,CASSLAFQGITGELFF,TGCGCCAGCAGCTTGGCTTTCCAGGGGATCACCGGGGAGCTGTTTTTT
TRBV20-1,-,15,TRBJ2-5,-,CSAGQGGGYQETQYF,TGCAGTGCTGGCCAGGGAGGAGGGTACCAAGAGACCCAGTACTTC
TRBV30,few,10,TRBJ2-5,-,CAWSQETQYF,TGTGCCTGGAGTCAAGAGACCCAGTACTTC
TRBV3-1,once,18,TRBJ2-2,TRBD2,CASSRPPVGLASTGELFF,TGTGCCAGCAGCCGACCTCCCGTGGGACTAGCGAGCACCGGGGAGCTGTTTTTT
TRBV9,few,14,TRBJ2-7,-,CASSVAQSSYEQYF,TGTGCCAGCAGCGTCGCCCAGAGCTCCTACGAGCAGTACTTC
TRBV18,-,16,TRBJ1-1,-,CASSPDPGGTGTEAFF,TGTGCCAGCTCACCGGACCCGGGGGGTACTGGCACTGAAGCTTTCTTT
TRBV30,-,13,TRBJ2-5,-,CAWSVPGRRSQYF,TGTGCCTGGAGTGTGCCGGGACGGAGGAGCCAGTACTTC
TRBV20-1,-,14,TRBJ2-7,-,CSAIGPGASYEQYF,TGCAGTGCTATAGGGCCGGGAGCTTCCTACGAGCAGTACTTC
TRBV19,-,16,TRBJ2-1,-,CASSIRIKDSYNEQFF,TGTGCCAGTAGTATCAGGATCAAGGACAGTTACAATGAGCAGTTCTTC
TRBV5-6,-,13,TRBJ1-2,-,CASSNGRKDGYTF,TGTGCCAGCAGCAATGGCCGTAAGGATGGCTACACCTTC
TRBV4-2,-,12,TRBJ2-5,-,CASSKGPRTQYF,TGTGCCAGCAGTAAAGGGCCAAGGACCCAGTACTTC
TRBV10-3,-,16,TRBJ2-5,TRBD1,CAISSGTGSPQETQYF,TGTGCCATCAGTTCCGGGACAGGGTCCCCTCAAGAGACCCAGTACTTC
TRBV5-1,few,17,TRBJ2-7,-,CASSFLSGQALGDEQYF,TGCGCCAGCAGCTTCCTTAGCGGTCAGGCGCTTGGGGACGAGCAGTACTTC
TRBV29-1,-,15,TRBJ2-5,-,CSVEDRFLGKETQYF,TGCAGCGTTGAAGATAGGTTTTTAGGCAAAGAGACCCAGTACTTC
TRBV7-3,once,14,TRBJ2-1,-,CASSLDYNGNEQFF,TGTGCCAGCAGCTTAGATTATAACGGCAATGAGCAGTTCTTC
TRBV9,-,12,TRBJ2-3,-,CASGGAGDTQYF,TGTGCCAGCGGGGGGGCCGGAGATACGCAGTATTTT
TRBV24-1,-,13,TRBJ1-1,-,CATSDRQSAEAFF,TGTGCCACCAGTGATAGACAGTCGGCTGAAGCTTTCTTT
TRBV30,-,14,TRBJ1-4,TRBD1,CAWRKQGANEKLFF,TGTGCCTGGAGGAAACAGGGGGCAAATGAAAAACTGTTTTTT
TRBV28,-,15,TRBJ2-3,-,CASSSVEGGTTTQYF,TGTGCCAGCAGTTCCGTAGAAGGCGGAACTACTACGCAGTATTTT
TRBV30,-,15,TRBJ1-6,TRBD1,CAWSGRTGVGSPLHF,TGTGCCTGGAGTGGGAGGACAGGGGTCGGATCACCCCTCCACTTT
TRBV28,-,12,TRBJ2-7,-,CASGRYAYEQYF,TGTGCCAGCGGACGGTATGCCTACGAGCAGTACTTC
TRBV2,-,14,TRBJ1-4,-,CASSEAEGIEKLFF,TGTGCCAGCAGTGAAGCGGAGGGGATTGAAAAACTGTTTTTT